The 32 T cell receptor beta chains given below trace back to one sample, sequenced in a study of shared clonotypes between healthy human individuals. TCRdb's copy holds only in-frame clones and misses some; the assay was immunoSEQ multiplex PCR. The sample consists of over 950,000 clones, about 72% of them appearing once. Sequencing was carried out using memory CD4+ T cells from PBMCs. The subset: CD45RA-negative fraction. These receptors originate from a man younger than 35 in good health. Some clones in this sample may be carry-over from other donors' samples.

The chain employs TRBV11-2 and TRBJ2-2, with D possibly TRBD2 on 6 matching bases. With 3 bases removed from V and 0 bases from J, the gap between germline ends came to 11 bases. In germline, CDR1 is SGHAT, CDR2 FQNNGV. CDR3 length: 16 amino acids. The chain's CDR3 is CASSFLANANTGELFF. Here the CDR3 DNA reads TGTGCCAGCAGCTTTCTAGCGAATGCGAACACCGGGGAGCTGTTTTTT.

The chain couples TRBV5-1 to TRBJ2-4; D is undetermined. CDR3 length: 13 residues. V was trimmed by 1 base and J by 5 bases, leaving 7 bases between them. Germline V gene lookup returns CDR1 SGHRS and CDR2 YFSETQ. The CDR3 region has the DNA TGCGCCAGCAGCTTGCACGGAGAAAACATTCAGTACTTC. Translation: CASSLHGENIQYF.

The rearrangement links TRBV27 to TRBJ1-1; the D is unclear. This CDR3 region has 16 residues. V was pared by 2 bases and J by 1 base, with 14 bases between. Germline V CDR1 and CDR2: MNHEY, SMNVEV (reference sequence). The CDR3 here is CASSLGWTKKNTEAFF. The CDR3 DNA reads TGTGCCAGCAGTTTAGGGTGGACGAAAAAGAACACTGAAGCTTTCTTT.

Written as DNA, the CDR3 is TGTGCCAGCAGTTCCCCTGGGACACGGATATCTGGGGCCAACGTCCTGACTTTC. Translating gives CASSSPGTRISGANVLTF. The rearrangement links TRBV28 to TRBJ2-6, with D possibly TRBD1 on 6 matching bases. Germline CDR1 is MDHEN and CDR2 is SYDVKM. V gave up 4 bases and J gave up 1 base, with 17 bases separating them. CDR3 length: 18 residues.

The chain employs TRBV5-5 and TRBJ2-7; unclear D gene. The V end lost 2 bases, the J end lost 0 bases, and 9 bases lay between the germline ends. Germline-derived CDR1 and CDR2 are SGHKS and YYEKEE (reference sequence). The CDR3 sequence is 14 residues long. The CDR3 nucleotides are TGTGCCAGCAGCTTCTGGGAAGACTCCTACGAGCAGTACTTC. It codes for CASSFWEDSYEQYF.

This chain uses TRBV4-3 with TRBJ2-1, with 9 bases lining up with TRBD2. Per the germline V gene, CDR1 is LGHNA and CDR2 is YSLEER. The CDR3 is 17 amino acids. V was pared by 2 bases and J by 2 bases, with 7 bases of the junction left unmatched. The DNA of the CDR3 is TGCGCCAGCAGCCAATGGAGTAGCGGGGGCGCCTACAATGAGCAGTTCTTC. The encoded protein is CASSQWSSGGAYNEQFF.

This rearrangement joins TRBV11-1 to TRBJ2-5; possible D gene TRBD1, 6 bases. CDR1 is SGHAT and CDR2 is FQDESV in the germline V gene (reference sequence). The V end was cut by 1 base, the J end by 7 bases, with 10 bases between. CDR3 size: 13 residues. The CDR3 bases are TGTGCCAGCAGCTTAGGTGCCAGGGGGACCCAGTACTTC. Amino acids: CASSLGARGTQYF.

The chain links TRBV6-6 to TRBJ2-1; a weak D match, TRBD2 (6 bases). Trimming removed 6 bases at V and 8 bases at J, with 23 bases between. CDR1 is MNHNY and CDR2 is SVGAGI in the germline V gene (reference sequence). This CDR3 region has 16 residues. This CDR3 is CASSPKGAGGWDEQFF. The CDR3 DNA sequence: TGTGCCAGCAGCCCGAAGGGAGCGGGCGGGTGGGATGAGCAGTTCTTC.

V is TRBV19 and J is TRBJ1-2; D remains unclear. The CDR3 is made up of 13 amino acids. Trimming removed 8 bases at V and 4 bases at J, with 14 bases between. The germline V gene has CDR1 LNHDA and CDR2 SQIVND (reference sequence). The CDR3 region is CASGGRTLYGYTF. The CDR3 DNA follows: TGTGCCAGTGGCGGACGGACCCTCTATGGCTACACCTTC.

This chain links TRBV10-3 with TRBJ1-1; 8 bases agree with TRBD1. The V gene end was trimmed by 3 bases and the J gene end by 4 bases; junction bases not matched to a gene: 4. This CDR3 has 14 residues. Per germline, CDR1 ENHRY and CDR2 SYGVKD. The CDR3 spells CAISDDRGSTEAFF. The CDR3 DNA sequence: TGTGCCATCAGTGACGACAGGGGCAGCACTGAAGCTTTCTTT.

V usage is TRBV7-7 and J usage is TRBJ2-5, with a weak D call TRBD2 (6 bases). Germline V CDR1 and CDR2: SSHAT, FNYEAQ (reference sequence). V was shortened by 5 bases and J by 9 bases, with 19 bases between the two germline ends. This CDR3 is 14 amino acids long. The CDR3 loop is CASSPGAGPMSQYF. CDR3 bases: TGTGCCAGCAGCCCCGGGGCGGGGCCGATGTCCCAGTACTTC.

The chain carries TRBV10-3 and TRBJ1-1, with a tentative D call TRBD1 (6 bases). The V end lost 7 bases, the J end lost 1 base, and 16 bases lay between the germline ends. The CDR3 covers 15 residues. The germline CDR1 and CDR2 sequences are ENHRY and SYGVKD. The CDR3 loop reads CAIKKGRTENTEAFF. DNA of the CDR3: TGTGCCATCAAAAAAGGACGGACAGAGAACACTGAAGCTTTCTTT.

The sample holds one count of this clone. The chain recombines TRBV30 with TRBJ2-1; D assignment may be TRBD1 or TRBD2 (5 bases each). From germline, CDR1 is GTSNPN and CDR2 SVGIG (reference sequence). Trimming pared 0 bases from V and 9 bases from J, leaving 9 bases between. The CDR3 runs to 12 residues. CDR3 bases: TGTGCCTGGAGTGTAACGGGGACTGAGCAGTTCTTC. Translating gives CAWSVTGTEQFF.

This chain uses TRBV29-1 with TRBJ2-5, with a possible D match to TRBD1 (6 bases). CDR3 size: 15 residues. CDR1 and CDR2 from the germline V gene are SQVTM and ANQGSEA. V gave up 4 bases and J gave up 0 bases, with 15 bases separating them. DNA for the CDR3: TGCAGCGTTGTAGAGTTCGGGGACAACCAAGAGACCCAGTACTTC. Translation: CSVVEFGDNQETQYF.

This chain links TRBV7-3 with TRBJ2-1; D not certain. This CDR3 spans 14 amino acids. V gave up 2 bases and J gave up 3 bases, with 8 bases separating them. Germline CDR1 SGHTA, CDR2 FQGTGA. CDR3 DNA sequence: TGTGCCAGCAGCTTACGCTCCAGCTACAATGAGCAGTTCTTC. This encodes CASSLRSSYNEQFF.

V is TRBV30 and J is TRBJ1-2; no clear D gene. CDR1 GTSNPN and CDR2 SVGIG come from the germline V gene (reference sequence). Trimming removed 4 bases from V and 7 bases from J, with 10 bases in between. The CDR3 sequence is 11 residues long. As DNA, the CDR3 is TGTGCCTGGACCTTAGGAGGTGGCTACACCTTC. This gives the protein CAWTLGGGYTF.

The V and J genes are TRBV5-4 and TRBJ2-5; the D gene is possibly TRBD2 (6 bases). TRBJ2-7 matches the DNA end more closely, so the J call is doubtful. The CDR3 is made up of 15 amino acids. CDR1 and CDR2 (germline): SGHNT, YYREEE (reference sequence). The CDR3 DNA sequence: TGTGCCAGCAGCTTAGGCGGGGCGAGCTCCTACGAGCAGTACTTC. It encodes CASSLGGASSYEQYF.

The V call is TRBV19, the J call TRBJ2-1, with 13 bases that match TRBD2. CDR3 length: 16 residues. Trimming took 11 bases from V and 2 from J; bases not matched to a gene: 9. Looked up from germline, CDR1 is LNHDA and CDR2 is SQIVND (reference sequence). The CDR3 DNA is TGTGCCCCAGGGACTAGCGGGGACTCCCCCTACAATGAGCAGTTCTTC. Translation: CAPGTSGDSPYNEQFF. Variable domain in full (rest from reference TRBV19 and TRBJ2-1): DGGITQSPKYLFRKEGQNVTLSCEQNLNHDAMYWYRQDPGQGLRLIYYSQIVNDFQKGDIAEGYSVSREKKESFPLTVTSAQKNPTAFYLCAPGTSGDSPYNEQFFGPGTRLTVL.

Comment on this clone: Other DNA sequences in the same sample also yield this CDR3. This chain uses TRBV28 with TRBJ2-7; tentatively, D is TRBD1 (6 bases). The V end was cut by 2 bases, the J end by 0 bases, with 11 bases between. Germline lookup yields CDR1 MDHEN and CDR2 SYDVKM. The length of the CDR3 is 15 residues. The CDR3 is CASSLTGTTSYEQYF. CDR3 in DNA: TGTGCCAGCAGTTTAACGGGGACAACCTCCTACGAGCAGTACTTC.

CDR3 residues: CASSMITMNTGELFF. CDR3 sequence (DNA): TGTGCCAGTAGTATGATTACGATGAACACCGGGGAGCTGTTTTTT. The J gene is TRBJ2-2, the V gene TRBV19; D not resolved. V was cut by 3 bases and J by 1 base, with 9 bases left in between. Germline V CDR1 and CDR2: LNHDA, SQIVND (reference sequence). The CDR3 consists of 15 residues. Full variable domain (remainder filled in from reference TRBV19 and TRBJ2-2): DGGITQSPKYLFRKEGQNVTLSCEQNLNHDAMYWYRQDPGQGLRLIYYSQIVNDFQKGDIAEGYSVSREKKESFPLTVTSAQKNPTAFYLCASSMITMNTGELFFGEGSRLTVL.

In the case of this clone: Distinct nucleotide sequences in the sample also encode this CDR3. V gene TRBV5-1 combines with J gene TRBJ2-6, with D unclear. The CDR3 length is 14 residues. Trimming removed 0 bases from V and 2 bases from J, with 3 bases in between. Germline V lookup: CDR1 SGHRS, CDR2 YFSETQ. CDR3 DNA sequence: TGCGCCAGCAGCTTGGAAACTGGGGCCAACGTCCTGACTTTC. Amino acids: CASSLETGANVLTF.

The chain carries TRBV5-4 and TRBJ2-7, with D perhaps TRBD2 (6 bases). Germline loops: CDR1 SGHNT, CDR2 YYREEE (reference sequence). The CDR3 consists of 15 residues. With 1 base removed from V and 4 bases from J, the gap between germline ends came to 15 bases. The CDR3 loop reads CASSLFDGSLYEQYF. The CDR3 nucleotides read TGTGCCAGCAGCTTGTTTGACGGGAGCCTATACGAGCAGTACTTC.

The chain employs TRBV9 and TRBJ2-1; D tentatively fits TRBD1 or TRBD2 (5 bases each). The CDR3 is made up of 15 amino acids. The V gene lost 3 bases and the J gene lost 6 bases, with 16 bases spanning the gap. Germline V gene lookup returns CDR1 SGDLS and CDR2 YYNGEE. CDR3 DNA sequence: TGTGCCAGCAGCGCCGGGGCTAACTGGGGCAATGAGCAGTTCTTC. It encodes CASSAGANWGNEQFF.

A few counts support this clone. CDR3 loop: CASSQTSGDTQYF. For the CDR3, the DNA is TGTGCCAGCAGCCAAACGTCCGGAGATACGCAGTATTTT. V is TRBV5-6 and J is TRBJ2-3; D not certain. In germline, CDR1 is SGHDT, CDR2 YYEEEE. This CDR3 is 13 amino acids long. Between the trimmed V and J ends, which lost 4 bases and 5 bases, there was a span of 11 bases.

As to this clone: The junction departs from germline at one end; a sequencing error may be responsible. This chain joins TRBV6-5 and TRBJ1-1, with a weak D call TRBD1 (5 bases). CDR1 is MNHEY, CDR2 SVGAGI, per germline. CDR3 length: 12 residues. The CDR3 DNA reads TGTGCCAGCAGTTCTCAGGAGAGGGGCCCCCTATTT. Residues: CASSSQERGPLF.

This chain uses TRBV27 with TRBJ2-7; D gene ambiguous. The CDR3 spans 15 residues. Trimming removed 4 bases at V and 1 base at J, with 14 bases between. Germline V lookup: CDR1 MNHEY, CDR2 SMNVEV (reference sequence). CDR3 nucleotides: TGTGCCAGCAGTTCGCAAAGGATTCGTTCCTACGAGCAGTACTTC. Amino acids: CASSSQRIRSYEQYF.

J is TRBJ2-6 and V is TRBV28, with D perhaps TRBD1 (7 bases). Trimming took 6 bases from V and 0 from J, leaving 21 bases between them. The CDR3 has 19 residues. CDR1 and CDR2 from the germline V gene are MDHEN and SYDVKM. For the CDR3, the DNA is TGTGCCAGCAGGCCCGGGTGGCGGGACAGTAACTCTGGGGCCAACGTCCTGACTTTC. Translated, it gives CASRPGWRDSNSGANVLTF.

V and J are TRBV27 and TRBJ1-1; TRBD1 matches at 7 bases. Per the germline V gene, CDR1 is MNHEY and CDR2 is SMNVEV (reference sequence). Trimming cost V 1 base and J 5 bases; bases outside gene matches: 10. This CDR3 region has 16 residues. The CDR3 DNA is TGTGCCAGCAGTTTATACAGGGGCCCAGCGGGGACTGAAGCTTTCTTT. Translated: CASSLYRGPAGTEAFF.

Concerning this clone itself: Other DNA sequences in the same sample also yield this CDR3. V gene TRBV2 combines with J gene TRBJ2-7; D uncertain. The V and J ends lost 3 bases and 3 bases respectively, with 3 bases between them. CDR3 length: 11 amino acids. Germline loops: CDR1 SNHLY, CDR2 FYNNEI. CDR3 region: CASSEGYEQYF. In DNA, the CDR3 is TGTGCCAGCAGTGAGGGCTACGAGCAGTACTTC.

The chain uses TRBV5-4 and TRBJ1-5, with unresolved D. The V gene's germline CDR1 is SGHNT and CDR2 YYREEE (reference sequence). The CDR3 extends over 15 amino acids. V lost 4 bases, J lost 7 bases, and 18 bases lay in between. The CDR3 DNA follows: TGTGCCAGCAGCCTTGGTGTCGGGGATGGGCAGCCCCAGCATTTT. As protein: CASSLGVGDGQPQHF.

The chain has TRBV2 and TRBJ1-5; 7 bases fit TRBD1. This CDR3 is 14 amino acids long. Trimming removed 7 bases from V and 3 bases from J; junction bases left unmatched: 6. The germline CDR1 and CDR2 sequences are SNHLY and FYNNEI. The CDR3 DNA reads as TGTGCCAGCATCCCGGGACAGCCCAATCAGCCCCAGCATTTT. This gives the protein CASIPGQPNQPQHF.

This clone came up a few times. The chain recombines TRBV29-1 with TRBJ2-2; D possibly matches TRBD1 or TRBD2 (7 bases each). V lost 3 bases and J 6 bases, leaving 11 bases between the germline ends. CDR1 SQVTM and CDR2 ANQGSEA come from the germline V gene. The CDR3 covers 13 residues. CDR3 in amino acids: CSVEAGGAGELFF. In DNA, the CDR3 is TGCAGCGTTGAGGCAGGGGGGGCCGGGGAGCTGTTTTTT.